The present T cell receptor beta chain was sequenced within a study of cytomegalovirus exposure and HLA in healthy donors. The length of the CDR3 is 14 residues. Trimming left V 1 base short and J 7 bases short, with 12 bases between. The germline CDR1 and CDR2 sequences are SGHRS and YFSETQ. The PCR ran on 60 Vbeta and 13 Jbeta primers. The data were produced by immunoSEQ multiplex PCR, yet TCRdb's version contains in-frame clones alone and is incomplete. The profile shows 150,000 to 200,000 clones, about 84% of them singletons. The chain is built from TRBV5-1 and TRBJ2-1; weak D call: TRBD2 (6 bases). The sequencing sample was made of PBMCs. The sequence derives from a man aged 45-65 years in good health and CMV-seropositive. CDR3 sequence: CASSLTGDDNEQFF. The CDR3 nucleotides read TGCGCCAGCAGCTTGACGGGAGATGATAATGAGCAGTTCTTC.